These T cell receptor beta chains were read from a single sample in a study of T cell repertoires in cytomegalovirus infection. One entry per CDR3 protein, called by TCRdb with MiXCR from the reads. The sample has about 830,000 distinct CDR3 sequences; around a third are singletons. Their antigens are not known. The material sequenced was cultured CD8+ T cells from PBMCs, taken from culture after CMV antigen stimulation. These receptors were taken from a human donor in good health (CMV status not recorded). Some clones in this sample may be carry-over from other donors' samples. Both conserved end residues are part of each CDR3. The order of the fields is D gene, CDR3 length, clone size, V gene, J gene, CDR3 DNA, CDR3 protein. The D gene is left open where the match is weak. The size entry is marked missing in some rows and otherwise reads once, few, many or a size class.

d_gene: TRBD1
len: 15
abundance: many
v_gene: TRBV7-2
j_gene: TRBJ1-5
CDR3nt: TGTGCCAGCAGCGACCAGGGGGCGCGCAATCAGCCCCAGCATTTT
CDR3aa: CASSDQGARNQPQHF

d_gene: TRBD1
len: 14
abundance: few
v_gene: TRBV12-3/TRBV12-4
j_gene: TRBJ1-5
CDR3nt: TGTGCCAGCAGGGGACAGGGCCTTCATCAGCCCCAGCATTTT
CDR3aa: CASRGQGLHQPQHF

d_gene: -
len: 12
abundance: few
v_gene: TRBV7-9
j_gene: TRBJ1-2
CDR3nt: TGTGCCAGCAGCTCCACTCTGCCCGGCTACACCTTC
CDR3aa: CASSSTLPGYTF

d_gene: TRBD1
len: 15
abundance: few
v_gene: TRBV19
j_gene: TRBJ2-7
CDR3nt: TGTGCCAGTAGCGTCCCGGGACAGGGGTCCCACGAGCAGTACTTC
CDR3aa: CASSVPGQGSHEQYF

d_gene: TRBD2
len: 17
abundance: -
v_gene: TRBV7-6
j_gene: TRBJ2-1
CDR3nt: TGTGCCAGCACCGTCCCACCACTAGCGGGGGATCAGGATGAGCAGTTCTTC
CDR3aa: CASTVPPLAGDQDEQFF

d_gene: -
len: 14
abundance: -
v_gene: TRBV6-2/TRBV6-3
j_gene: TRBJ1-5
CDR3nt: TGTGCCTGCGGAGAGGGTTTTAGCAATCAGCCCCAGCATTTT
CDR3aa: CACGEGFSNQPQHF

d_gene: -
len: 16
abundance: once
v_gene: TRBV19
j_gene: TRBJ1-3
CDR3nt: TGTGCCAGCACATGGGCGTATCGGGAGTCTGGAAACACCATATATTTT
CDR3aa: CASTWAYRESGNTIYF

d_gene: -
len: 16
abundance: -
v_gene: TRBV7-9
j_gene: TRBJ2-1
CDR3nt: TGTGCCAGCAGCCCCCGGGTAGGGGTATTCTCCAATGAGCAGTTCTTC
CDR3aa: CASSPRVGVFSNEQFF

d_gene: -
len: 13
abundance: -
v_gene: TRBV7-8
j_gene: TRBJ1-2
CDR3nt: TGTGCCAGCAGCGGCGAGGAGAACTATGGCTACACCTTC
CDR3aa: CASSGEENYGYTF

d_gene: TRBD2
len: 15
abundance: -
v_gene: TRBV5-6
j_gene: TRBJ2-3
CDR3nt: TGTGCCAGCAGCCTATGGACTAGCTCGCGCGATACGCAGTATTTT
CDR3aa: CASSLWTSSRDTQYF

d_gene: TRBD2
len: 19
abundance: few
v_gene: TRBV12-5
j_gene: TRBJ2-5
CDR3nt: TGTGCTAGTGGTTTCTCAACTAGCGGGGGGCCAAACCACCAAGAGACCCAGTACTTC
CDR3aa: CASGFSTSGGPNHQETQYF

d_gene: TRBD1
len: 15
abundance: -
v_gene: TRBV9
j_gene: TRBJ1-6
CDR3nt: TGTGCCAGCAGCGTAGCGGGACAGTATAATTCACCCCTCCACTTT
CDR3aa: CASSVAGQYNSPLHF

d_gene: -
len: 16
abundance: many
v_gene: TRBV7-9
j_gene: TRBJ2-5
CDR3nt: TGTGCCAGCAGCTTAAAAGGTCGGATAATTGAAGAGACCCAGTACTTC
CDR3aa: CASSLKGRIIEETQYF

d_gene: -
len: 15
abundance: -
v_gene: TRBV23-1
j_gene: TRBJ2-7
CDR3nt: TGCGCCAGCAGTCAACGCAGGGGAAGGGCCTACGAGCAGTACTTC
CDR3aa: CASSQRRGRAYEQYF

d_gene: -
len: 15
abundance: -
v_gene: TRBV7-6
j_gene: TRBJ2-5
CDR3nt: TGTGCCAGCAGCTTCGCAGGGGGGGGAGAAGAGACCCAGTACTTC
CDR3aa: CASSFAGGGEETQYF

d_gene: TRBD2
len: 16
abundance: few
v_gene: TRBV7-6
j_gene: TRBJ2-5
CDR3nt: TGTGCCAGCAGCCTGGAAGTAGCGGGGGTTAAAGAGACCCAGTACTTC
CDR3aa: CASSLEVAGVKETQYF

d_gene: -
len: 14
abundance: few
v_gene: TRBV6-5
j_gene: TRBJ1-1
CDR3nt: TGTGCCAGCAGTTATCTACCGGGATCTCCTGAAGCTTTCTTT
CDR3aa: CASSYLPGSPEAFF

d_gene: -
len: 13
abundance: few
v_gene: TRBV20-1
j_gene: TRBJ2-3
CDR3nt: TGCAGTGCTAGAGAGACGGGGTCCGATACGCAGTATTTT
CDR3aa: CSARETGSDTQYF

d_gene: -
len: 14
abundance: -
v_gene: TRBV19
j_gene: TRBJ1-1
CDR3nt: TGTGCCAGTAGTATAGGACAGGTTAACACTGAAGCTTTCTTT
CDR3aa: CASSIGQVNTEAFF

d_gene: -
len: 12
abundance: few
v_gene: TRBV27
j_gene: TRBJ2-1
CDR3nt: TGTGCCAGCGGCACAGGGTCCAATGAGCAGTTCTTC
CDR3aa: CASGTGSNEQFF

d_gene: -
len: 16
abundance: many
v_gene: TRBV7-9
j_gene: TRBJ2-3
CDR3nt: TGTGCCAGCAGCTTAGGTGGGGACGCAAGCACAGATACGCAGTATTTT
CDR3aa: CASSLGGDASTDTQYF

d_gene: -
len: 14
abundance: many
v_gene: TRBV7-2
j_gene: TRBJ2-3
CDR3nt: TGTGCCAGCAGCCCCGGACTTAGCACAGATACGCAGTATTTT
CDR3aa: CASSPGLSTDTQYF

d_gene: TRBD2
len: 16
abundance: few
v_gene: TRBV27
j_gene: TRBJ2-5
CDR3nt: TGTGCCAGCAGTTTACTGACTAGCGGGGGTCAAGAGACCCAGTACTTC
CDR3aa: CASSLLTSGGQETQYF

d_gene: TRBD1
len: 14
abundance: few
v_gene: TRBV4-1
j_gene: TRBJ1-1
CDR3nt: TGCGCCAGCAGCCAGACACCCGGGACAGTTGAAGCTTTCTTT
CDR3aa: CASSQTPGTVEAFF

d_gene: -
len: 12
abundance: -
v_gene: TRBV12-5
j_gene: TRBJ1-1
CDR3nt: TGTGCTAGTGGTCCAGGGAGCACTGAAGCTTTCTTT
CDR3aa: CASGPGSTEAFF

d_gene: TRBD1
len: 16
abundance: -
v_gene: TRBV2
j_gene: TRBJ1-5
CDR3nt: TGTGCCAGCCGAGACAGGGGCGATACATATAATCAGCCCCAGCATTTT
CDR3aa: CASRDRGDTYNQPQHF

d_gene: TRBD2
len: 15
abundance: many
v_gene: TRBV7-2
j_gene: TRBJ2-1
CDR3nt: TGTGCCAGCAGCTTTACTAGCGGGAGTGGGAATGAGCAGTTCTTC
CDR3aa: CASSFTSGSGNEQFF

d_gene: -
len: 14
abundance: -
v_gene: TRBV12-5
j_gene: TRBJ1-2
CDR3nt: TGTGCTAGTGGTTTGGTACCTACAGGCAACGGCTACACCTTC
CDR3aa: CASGLVPTGNGYTF

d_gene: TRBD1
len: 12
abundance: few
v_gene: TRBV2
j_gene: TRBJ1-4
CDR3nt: TGTGCCAGCACCACAGGGGGCGAAAAACTGTTTTTT
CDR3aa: CASTTGGEKLFF

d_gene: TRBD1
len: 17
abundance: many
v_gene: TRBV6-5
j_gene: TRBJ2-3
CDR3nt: TGTGCCAGCAGTTATCTACGGACAGGGTACGCGGCAGATACGCAGTATTTT
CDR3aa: CASSYLRTGYAADTQYF

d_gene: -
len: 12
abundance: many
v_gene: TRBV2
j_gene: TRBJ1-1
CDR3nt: TGTGCCAGCAGTGTTGTGAACACTGAAGCTTTCTTT
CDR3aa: CASSVVNTEAFF

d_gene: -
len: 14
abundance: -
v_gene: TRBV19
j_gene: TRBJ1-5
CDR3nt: TGTGCCAGTAGTGGGGGAAATAGCAATCAGCCCCAGCATTTT
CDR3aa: CASSGGNSNQPQHF

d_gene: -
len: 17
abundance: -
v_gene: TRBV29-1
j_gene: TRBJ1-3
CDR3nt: TGCAGCGTTGAAGATTCACGGCCGGTGAAATCTGGAAACACCATATATTTT
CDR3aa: CSVEDSRPVKSGNTIYF

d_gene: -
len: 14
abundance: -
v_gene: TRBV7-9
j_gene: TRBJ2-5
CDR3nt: TGTGCCAGCAGCTTAGCGCTCCCGGGGGAGACCCAGTACTTC
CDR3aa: CASSLALPGETQYF

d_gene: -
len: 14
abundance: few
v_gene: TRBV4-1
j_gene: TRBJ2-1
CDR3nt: TGCGCCAGCAGCCAGTCTATGGGGGGCAATGAGCAGTTCTTC
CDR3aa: CASSQSMGGNEQFF

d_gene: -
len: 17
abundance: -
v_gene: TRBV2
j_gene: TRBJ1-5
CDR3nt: TGTGCCAGCAGCGACGGGGGGGACGGGCCCTACAATCAGCCCCAGCATTTT
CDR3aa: CASSDGGDGPYNQPQHF

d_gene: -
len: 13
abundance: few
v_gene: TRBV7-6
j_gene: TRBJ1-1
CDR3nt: TGTGCCAGCAGAAATGGGGGGAACACTGAAGCTTTCTTT
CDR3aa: CASRNGGNTEAFF

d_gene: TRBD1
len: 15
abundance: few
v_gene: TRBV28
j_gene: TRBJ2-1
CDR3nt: TGTGCCAGCAGCCCGGACAGGGCTTCCGGCAATGAGCAGTTCTTC
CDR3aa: CASSPDRASGNEQFF

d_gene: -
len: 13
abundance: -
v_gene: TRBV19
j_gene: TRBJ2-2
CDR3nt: TGTGCCACCGCTCAGGGTTCCGCCGGGGAGCTGTTTTTT
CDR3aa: CATAQGSAGELFF

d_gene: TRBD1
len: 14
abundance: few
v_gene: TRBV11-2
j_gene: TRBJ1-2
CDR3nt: TGTGCCAGCAGCTATACAGGGGCTAACTATGGCTACACCTTC
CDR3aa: CASSYTGANYGYTF

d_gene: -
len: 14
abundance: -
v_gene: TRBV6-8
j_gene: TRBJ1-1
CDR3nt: TGTGCCAGCAGTTACTTTCAGGGAGGCACTGAAGCTTTCTTT
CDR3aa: CASSYFQGGTEAFF

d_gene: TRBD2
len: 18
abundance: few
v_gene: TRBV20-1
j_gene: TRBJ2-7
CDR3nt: TGCAGTGCTAGAGATTATGGCCCGACTAGCGGGGACCCCTACGAGCAGTACTTC
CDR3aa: CSARDYGPTSGDPYEQYF

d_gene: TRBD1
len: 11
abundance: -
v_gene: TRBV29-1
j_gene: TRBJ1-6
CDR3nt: TGCAGCGTCGGACAGGATTCACCCCTCCACTTT
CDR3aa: CSVGQDSPLHF

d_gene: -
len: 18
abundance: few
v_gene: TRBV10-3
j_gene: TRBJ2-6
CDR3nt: TGTGCCATTTTAGAACTGGCAGGCCCACAGGGAGGGGCCAACGTCCTGACTTTC
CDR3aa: CAILELAGPQGGANVLTF

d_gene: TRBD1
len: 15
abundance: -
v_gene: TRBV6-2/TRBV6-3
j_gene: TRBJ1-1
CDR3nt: TGTGCCAGCAGTTACCTACAGGGGTTCCACACTGAAGCTTTCTTT
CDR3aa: CASSYLQGFHTEAFF

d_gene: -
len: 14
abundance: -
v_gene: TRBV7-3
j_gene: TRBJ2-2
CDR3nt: TGTGCCACCTCCCCGGGGCCGAACACCGGGGAGCTGTTTTTT
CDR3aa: CATSPGPNTGELFF

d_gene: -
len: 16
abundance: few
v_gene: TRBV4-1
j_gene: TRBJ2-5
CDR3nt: TGCGCCAGCAGCCAAGACCTCGAGGGGAATGGAGAGACCCAGTACTTC
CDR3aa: CASSQDLEGNGETQYF

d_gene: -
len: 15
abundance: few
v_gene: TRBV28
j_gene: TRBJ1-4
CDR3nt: TGTGCCAGCATCCCCGGGACCGAAAGAGTTGAAAAACTGTTTTTT
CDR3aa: CASIPGTERVEKLFF